A selection of T cell receptor beta chains follows, all from one sample in a study of blood T cell repertoires in COVID-19. TCRdb's copy holds only in-frame clones and misses some; the assay was immunoSEQ multiplex PCR. The sample records more than 200,000 clones, around 88% being singletons. The specimen sequenced was peripheral blood. The source of these receptors is a woman aged 25 to 45 with COVID-19, enrolled during active disease. Each CDR3 is given with its conserved first and last residue. The D gene is left open where the match is weak. The listing skips clone size in some rows; elsewhere it reads once, few, many or a size class.

TRBJ2-1,TRBV29-1,-,-,CSVDRGSNEQFF,TGCAGCGTTGATAGGGGATCCAATGAGCAGTTCTTC
TRBJ2-7,TRBV11-2,-,-,CASSLRLTYEQYF,TGTGCCAGCAGCTTACGACTGACCTACGAGCAGTACTTC
TRBJ1-2,TRBV6-2/TRBV6-3,-,-,CASSTQEHYGYTF,TGTGCCAGCAGTACCCAGGAACACTATGGCTACACCTTC
TRBJ2-3,TRBV21-1,-,-,CARSTDTQYF,TGTGCCAGGTCAACAGATACGCAGTATTTT
TRBJ2-6,TRBV28,TRBD1,many,CASSVTGAGANVLTF,TGTGCCAGCAGCGTCACAGGGGCTGGGGCCAACGTCCTGACTTTC
TRBJ1-4,TRBV18,-,-,CASSPLTGFATNEKLFF,TGTGCCAGCTCACCATTAACAGGGTTCGCAACTAATGAAAAACTGTTTTTT
TRBJ2-3,TRBV4-3,TRBD2,-,CASSQGLAVTDTQYF,TGCGCCAGCAGCCAGGGACTAGCGGTCACAGATACGCAGTATTTT
TRBJ2-2,TRBV9,TRBD2,-,CASSVGQREVWENTGELFF,TGTGCCAGCAGCGTAGGCCAGCGGGAGGTATGGGAGAACACCGGGGAGCTGTTTTTT
TRBJ2-2,TRBV13,-,-,CASSPVGGGAPIQNTGELFF,TGTGCCAGCAGCCCCGTCGGAGGCGGGGCCCCGATACAGAACACCGGGGAGCTGTTTTTT
TRBJ2-3,TRBV27,TRBD2,-,CASSLRGDYRYTQYF,TGTGCCAGCAGTTTGCGGGGGGACTACAGATATACGCAGTATTTT